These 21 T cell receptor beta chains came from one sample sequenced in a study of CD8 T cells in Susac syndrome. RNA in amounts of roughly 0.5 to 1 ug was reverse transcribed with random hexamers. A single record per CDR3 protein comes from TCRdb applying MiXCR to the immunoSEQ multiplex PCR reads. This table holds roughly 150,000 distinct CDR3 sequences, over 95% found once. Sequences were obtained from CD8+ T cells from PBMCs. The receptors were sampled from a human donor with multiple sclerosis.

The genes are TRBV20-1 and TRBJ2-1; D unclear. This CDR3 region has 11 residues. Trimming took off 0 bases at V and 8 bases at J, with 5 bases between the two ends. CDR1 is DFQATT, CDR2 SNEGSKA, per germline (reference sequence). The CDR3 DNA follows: TGCAGTGCTAGAGATCTGGATGAGCAGTTCTTC. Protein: CSARDLDEQFF.

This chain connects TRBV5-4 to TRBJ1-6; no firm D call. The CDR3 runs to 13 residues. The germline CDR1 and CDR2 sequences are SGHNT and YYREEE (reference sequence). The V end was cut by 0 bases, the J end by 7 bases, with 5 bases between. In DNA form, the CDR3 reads TGTGCCAGCAGCTTGGTTCTGAATTCACCCCTCCACTTT. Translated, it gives CASSLVLNSPLHF.

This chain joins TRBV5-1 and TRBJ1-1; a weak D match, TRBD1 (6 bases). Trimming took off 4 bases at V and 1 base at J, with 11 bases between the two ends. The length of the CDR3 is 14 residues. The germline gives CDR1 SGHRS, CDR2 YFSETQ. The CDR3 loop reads CASSGDRRNTEAFF. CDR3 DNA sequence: TGCGCCAGCAGCGGAGACAGGAGGAACACTGAAGCTTTCTTT.

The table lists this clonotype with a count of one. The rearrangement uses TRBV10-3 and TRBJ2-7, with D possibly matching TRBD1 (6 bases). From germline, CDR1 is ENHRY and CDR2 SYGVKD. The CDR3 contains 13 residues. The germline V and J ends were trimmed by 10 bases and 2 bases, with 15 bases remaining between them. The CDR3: CATAQGLTYEQYV. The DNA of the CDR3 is TGTGCCACAGCGCAGGGGCTTACCTACGAGCAGTACGTC.

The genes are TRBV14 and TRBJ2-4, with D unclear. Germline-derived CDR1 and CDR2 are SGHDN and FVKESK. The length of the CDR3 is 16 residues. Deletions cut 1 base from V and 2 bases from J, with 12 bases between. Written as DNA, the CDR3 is TGTGCCAGCAGCCAAGGACGACCCGGCTCCAAAAACATTCAGTACTTC. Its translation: CASSQGRPGSKNIQYF.

For the CDR3, the DNA is TGTGCCAGCAGCGTAGACAGGGAGGGAATCCAGTACTTC. Translating it yields CASSVDREGIQYF. The J gene is TRBJ2-4, the V gene TRBV9; D possibly corresponds to TRBD2 (7 bases). V shed 0 bases and J shed 13 bases, with 14 bases lying between them. The CDR3 sequence is 13 residues long. CDR1 is SGDLS, CDR2 YYNGEE, per germline.

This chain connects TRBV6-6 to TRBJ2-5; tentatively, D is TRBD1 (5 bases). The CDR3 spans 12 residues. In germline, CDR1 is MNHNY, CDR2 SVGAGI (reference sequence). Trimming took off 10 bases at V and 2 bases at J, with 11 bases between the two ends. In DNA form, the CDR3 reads TGTGCCACCCAGGGTGATCAAGAGACCCAGTACTTC. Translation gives CATQGDQETQYF.

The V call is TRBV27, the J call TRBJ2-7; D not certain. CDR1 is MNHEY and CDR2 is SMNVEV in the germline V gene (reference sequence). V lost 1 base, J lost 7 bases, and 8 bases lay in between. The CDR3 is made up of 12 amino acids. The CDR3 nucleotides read TGTGCCAGCAGTTTATTAGGGCGAGAGCAGTACTTC. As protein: CASSLLGREQYF.

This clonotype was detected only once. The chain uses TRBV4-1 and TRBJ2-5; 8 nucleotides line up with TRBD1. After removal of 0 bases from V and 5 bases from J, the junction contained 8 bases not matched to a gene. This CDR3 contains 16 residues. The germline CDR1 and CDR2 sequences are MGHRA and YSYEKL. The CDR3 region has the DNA TGCGCCAGCAGCCAAGATAGTGCCAGGGGGCTGGAGACCCAGTACTTC. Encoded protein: CASSQDSARGLETQYF.

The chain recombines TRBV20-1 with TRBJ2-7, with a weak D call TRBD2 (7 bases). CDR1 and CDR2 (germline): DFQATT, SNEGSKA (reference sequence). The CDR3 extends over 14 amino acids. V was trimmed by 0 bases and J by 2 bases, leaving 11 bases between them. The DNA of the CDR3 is TGCAGTGCTAGAGAGTTGGGGGGGCCCTACGAGCAGTACTTC. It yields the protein CSARELGGPYEQYF.

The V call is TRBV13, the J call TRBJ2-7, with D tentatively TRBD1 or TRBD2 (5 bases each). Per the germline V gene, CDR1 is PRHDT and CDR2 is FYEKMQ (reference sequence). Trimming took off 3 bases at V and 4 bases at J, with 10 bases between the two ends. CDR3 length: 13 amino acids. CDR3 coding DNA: TGTGCCAGCAGCTTTCGGGACGGGTACGAGCAGTACTTC. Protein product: CASSFRDGYEQYF.

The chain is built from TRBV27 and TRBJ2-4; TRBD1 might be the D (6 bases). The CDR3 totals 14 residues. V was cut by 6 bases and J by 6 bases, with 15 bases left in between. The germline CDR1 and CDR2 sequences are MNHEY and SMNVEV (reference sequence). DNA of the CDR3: TGTGCCAGCAGCCTTACAGGGTTCGGAAACATTCAGTACTTC. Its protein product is CASSLTGFGNIQYF.

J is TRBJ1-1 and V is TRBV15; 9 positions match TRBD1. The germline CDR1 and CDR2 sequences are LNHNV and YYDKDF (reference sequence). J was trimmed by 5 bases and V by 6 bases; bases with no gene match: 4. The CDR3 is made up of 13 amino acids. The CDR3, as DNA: TGTGCCACCAGGGACAGGGGTTCGACTGAAGCTTTCTTT. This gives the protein CATRDRGSTEAFF.

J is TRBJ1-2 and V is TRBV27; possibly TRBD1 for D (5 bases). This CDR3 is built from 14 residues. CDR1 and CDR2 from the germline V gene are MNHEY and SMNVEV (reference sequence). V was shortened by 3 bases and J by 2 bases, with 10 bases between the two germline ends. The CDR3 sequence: CASSFLQGNYGYTF. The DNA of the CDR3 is TGTGCCAGCAGTTTCTTGCAGGGCAACTATGGCTACACCTTC.

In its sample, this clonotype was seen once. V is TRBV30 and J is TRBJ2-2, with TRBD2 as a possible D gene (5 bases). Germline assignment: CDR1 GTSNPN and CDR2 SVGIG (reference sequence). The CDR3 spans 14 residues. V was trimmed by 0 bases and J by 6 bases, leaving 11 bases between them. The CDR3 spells CAWSVTGKAGELFF. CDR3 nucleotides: TGTGCCTGGAGTGTTACCGGGAAGGCCGGGGAGCTGTTTTTT.

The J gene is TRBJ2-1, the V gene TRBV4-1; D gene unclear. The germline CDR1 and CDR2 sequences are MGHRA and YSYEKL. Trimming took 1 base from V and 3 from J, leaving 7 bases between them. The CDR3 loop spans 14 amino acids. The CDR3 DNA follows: TGCGCCAGCAGCCAAGTGGTAGACTACAATGAGCAGTTCTTC. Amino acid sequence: CASSQVVDYNEQFF.

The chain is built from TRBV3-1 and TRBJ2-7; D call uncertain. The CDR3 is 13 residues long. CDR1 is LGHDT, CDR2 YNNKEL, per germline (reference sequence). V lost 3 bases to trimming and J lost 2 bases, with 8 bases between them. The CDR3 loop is CASSHPLAYEQYF. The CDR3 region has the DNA TGTGCCAGCAGCCATCCCTTAGCCTACGAGCAGTACTTC.

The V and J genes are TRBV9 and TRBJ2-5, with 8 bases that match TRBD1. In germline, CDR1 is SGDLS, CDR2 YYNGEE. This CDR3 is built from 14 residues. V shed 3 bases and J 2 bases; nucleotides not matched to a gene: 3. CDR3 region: CASSDGTGQETQYF. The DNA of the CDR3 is TGTGCCAGCAGCGACGGGACAGGACAAGAGACCCAGTACTTC.

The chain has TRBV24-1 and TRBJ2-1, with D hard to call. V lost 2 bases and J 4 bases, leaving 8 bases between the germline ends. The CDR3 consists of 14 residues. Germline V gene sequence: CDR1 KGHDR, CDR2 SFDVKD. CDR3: CATSDSGPYNEQFF. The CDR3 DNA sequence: TGTGCCACCAGTGATTCCGGGCCATACAATGAGCAGTTCTTC.

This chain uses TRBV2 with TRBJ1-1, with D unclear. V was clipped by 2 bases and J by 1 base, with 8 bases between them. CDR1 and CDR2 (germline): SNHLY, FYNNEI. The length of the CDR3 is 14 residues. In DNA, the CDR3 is TGTGCCAGCAGTGAAATTTCAGAGAACACTGAAGCTTTCTTT. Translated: CASSEISENTEAFF.

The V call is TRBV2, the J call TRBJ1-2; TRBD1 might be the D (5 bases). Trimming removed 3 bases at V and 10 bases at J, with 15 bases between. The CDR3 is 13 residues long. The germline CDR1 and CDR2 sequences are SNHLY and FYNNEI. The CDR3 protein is CASSEWGDFPYTF. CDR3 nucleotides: TGTGCCAGCAGTGAGTGGGGGGACTTCCCCTACACCTTC. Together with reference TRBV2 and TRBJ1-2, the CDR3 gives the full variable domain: EPEVTQTPSHQVTQMGQEVILRCVPISNHLYFYWYRQILGQKVEFLVSFYNNEISEKSEIFDDQFSVERPDGSNFTLKIRSTKLEDSAMYFCASSEWGDFPYTFGSGTRLTVV.